The text below deals with one T cell receptor beta chain. Its antigen remains undetermined. Within one base of it there is no much larger clone, and no base qualities were kept. CD8 naive samples were CD45RO-negative cells positively selected for CCR7, giving a CD45RA+CCR7+ population that excluded TemRA cells. The donors were healthy, HIV-negative adults who had no recently reported acute infections or vaccinations. Every donor was a Caucasian adult living in Nashville, Tennessee, USA. Blood was obtained by leukapheresis, after which PBMCs were separated by Ficoll-Histopaque density gradient centrifugation and cryopreserved in liquid nitrogen vapor phase. Analytical flow cytometry was used to check the purity and quantity of every magnetically sorted T cell population. Each sorted fraction had its genomic DNA isolated and then quantified by UV absorbance on a Nanodrop 2000c. The record originates from a study of shared clonotypes between healthy human individuals (dated by TCRdb to 2019 to 2021). For the study in its entirety: The cohort comprised two women and a few men aged 18 to 49 years. For each donor, CD4 naive and CD4 memory were each given three plates, CD8 naive was given two plates, and CD8 memory was given one plate. The study deeply sequenced blood TCR repertoires of several healthy adults to estimate repertoire size and the extent of clonotype sharing between individuals. Libraries were prepared and TCR repertoires were sequenced by different laboratories using diverse techniques, in order to increase sequencing depth and limit assay-specific biases. Each donor's leukapheresis produced roughly between about 0.85 and 10 billion PBMCs.

The paper as a whole reports these results and caveats: Pairwise subsampling led to the expectation that sequencing depth would affect the degree of clonotype sharing among donors. Estimated clonotype richness was generally larger for naive than for memory subsets. Rarefaction of sorted-subset datasets indicated incomplete sequencing despite the large sequencing depth. Clonotypes shared by all four sorted-subset donors showed higher generation probabilities than non-shared clonotypes. The genetic and exposure-history diversity represented was limited by the small number of donors. Only blood was sampled, and tissue TCR repertoires likely differ from those in blood. Approximately 5% of naive CD4, 3.5% of naive CD8, approximately 2% of memory CD4, and around 0.42% of memory CD8 clonotypes were shared across several donors.

The CDR3, cysteine through phenylalanine, is 13 amino acids long. The read is trimmed to its CDR3 DNA, 39 bases read in frame from base 1. Here V drops 4 bases and J drops 4 bases, and the junction holds 4 bases not matched to any gene. Via the germline V gene, CDR1 is SQVTM and CDR2 ANQGSEA. Using the deep immunoSEQ assay, TCR CDR3 regions were amplified from genomic DNA by multiplex PCR. For each cell subset, the extracted genomic DNA was distributed evenly across all wells of several immunoSEQ 96-well plates, and each plate served as one replicate. Each replicate PCR for sorted subsets received about 180 ng genomic DNA, equal to 28,000 or so T cell genomes. Purified libraries were quantified with a Qubit 3.0 fluorometer, sized on a Bioanalyzer 2100, and re-quantified with the KAPA Library Quantification kit. A separate single-read 150-cycle Illumina NextSeq 550 flow cell was used to sequence each immunoSEQ 96-well plate. On the authors' methods: Because the immunoSEQ output included only junctional sequences and no quality scores, the filtering could not be the same as the filtering used for full-length reads. Sequences were annotated with PyIR, a Python wrapper for IgBLAST v1.9, using IMGT germline references to assign V/J genes and CDR3. Reads were removed for weak V/J assignments (E-value above 1e-6), missing CDR3, stop codons, out-of-frame junctions, or ambiguous translated residues. V3J clonotypes were defined by identical inferred V gene, J gene, and CDR3 amino acid sequence. The percentage overlap between two repertoires was calculated by dividing the number of shared unique clonotypes by the size of the smaller repertoire. Richness of each repertoire was evaluated using RTK rarefaction, the Chao1 estimator, and Recon v2.1 estimates of unobserved clonotypes. Generation probabilities were computed with OLGA for all TCRbeta clonotypes obtained by the gDNA method from four donors. The clones in this table, taken by TCRdb from immuneACCESS, are in-frame only. Not every clone is retained; where verified, under half of the shortfall comes from an unresolved V gene, and the cause of the rest is unknown. D and trimming were read from the DNA, whereas the V and J calls and clone size are those reported in that table. This sample lists around 620,000 clones; 90% to 95% were detected once. Jointly, the top ten make up over 0.1% of the sample.

Here the chain combines TRBV29-1 and TRBJ2-7; 10 bases in the junction line up with TRBD2. Sequencing was carried out using naive CD8+ T cells sorted from blood. The cell subset or site label, as the study defines it: CD45RA+CCR7+. The origin of this receptor is a woman aged 25 to 39 in good health. The DNA sequence is as follows: TGCAGCGTTGCTCCGGGACTAGCGTACGAGCAGTACTTC. It translates as CSVAPGLAYEQYF.